One sample yielded the 4 T cell receptor beta chains listed below, sequenced in a study of naive and memory T cell subsets. Two oligonucleotides, mixed equimolar, formed the beta constant-region primer covering TRBC1 and TRBC2. TCRdb ran MiXCR on the UMI-ligation and nested PCR reads and lists one entry per CDR3 protein. Among roughly 91,000 distinct CDR3 sequences listed, roughly 14% were seen once. Source material: central memory CD4+ T cells from blood. These receptors all stem from a human donor in good health.

This clonotype was counted between two and nine times. V gene TRBV6-1 combines with J gene TRBJ2-1, with 9 bases matching TRBD2. With 2 bases clipped from V and 5 bases from J, the junction kept 4 bases outside the gene matches. Germline lookup yields CDR1 MNHNS and CDR2 SASEGT. The CDR3 is 15 residues long. The CDR3 protein is CASSEWKRGDNEQFF. In DNA form, the CDR3 reads TGTGCCAGCAGTGAATGGAAGCGGGGGGACAATGAGCAGTTCTTC.

The chain links TRBV6-2 or TRBV6-3 to TRBJ2-7; perhaps TRBD1 as D (6 bases). V shed 6 bases and J shed 3 bases, with 12 bases lying between them. This CDR3 is 13 amino acids long. The germline V gene encodes CDR1 MNHEY and CDR2 SVGEGT. The CDR3 DNA sequence: TGTGCCAGCAGCAACAGGGTACACTACGAGCAGTACTTC. Protein sequence: CASSNRVHYEQYF.

The table lists this clonotype with many counts. This chain joins TRBV29-1 and TRBJ2-3, with D perhaps matching TRBD2 (7 bases). V lost 6 bases, J lost 4 bases, and 17 bases lay in between. The CDR3 covers 14 residues. Germline CDR1 SQVTM, CDR2 ANQGSEA. CDR3 residues: CSVDGGGGADTQYF. The DNA of the CDR3 is TGCAGCGTAGACGGCGGAGGGGGGGCAGATACGCAGTATTTT.

The chain recombines TRBV5-1 with TRBJ1-5; no clear D gene. The V and J ends lost 4 bases and 4 bases respectively, with 12 bases between them. CDR3 length equals 14 residues. Germline V CDR1 and CDR2: SGHRS, YFSETQ. The CDR3 reads CASSPQGSNQPQHF. DNA of the CDR3: TGCGCCAGCAGCCCGCAAGGCTCAAATCAGCCCCAGCATTTT.